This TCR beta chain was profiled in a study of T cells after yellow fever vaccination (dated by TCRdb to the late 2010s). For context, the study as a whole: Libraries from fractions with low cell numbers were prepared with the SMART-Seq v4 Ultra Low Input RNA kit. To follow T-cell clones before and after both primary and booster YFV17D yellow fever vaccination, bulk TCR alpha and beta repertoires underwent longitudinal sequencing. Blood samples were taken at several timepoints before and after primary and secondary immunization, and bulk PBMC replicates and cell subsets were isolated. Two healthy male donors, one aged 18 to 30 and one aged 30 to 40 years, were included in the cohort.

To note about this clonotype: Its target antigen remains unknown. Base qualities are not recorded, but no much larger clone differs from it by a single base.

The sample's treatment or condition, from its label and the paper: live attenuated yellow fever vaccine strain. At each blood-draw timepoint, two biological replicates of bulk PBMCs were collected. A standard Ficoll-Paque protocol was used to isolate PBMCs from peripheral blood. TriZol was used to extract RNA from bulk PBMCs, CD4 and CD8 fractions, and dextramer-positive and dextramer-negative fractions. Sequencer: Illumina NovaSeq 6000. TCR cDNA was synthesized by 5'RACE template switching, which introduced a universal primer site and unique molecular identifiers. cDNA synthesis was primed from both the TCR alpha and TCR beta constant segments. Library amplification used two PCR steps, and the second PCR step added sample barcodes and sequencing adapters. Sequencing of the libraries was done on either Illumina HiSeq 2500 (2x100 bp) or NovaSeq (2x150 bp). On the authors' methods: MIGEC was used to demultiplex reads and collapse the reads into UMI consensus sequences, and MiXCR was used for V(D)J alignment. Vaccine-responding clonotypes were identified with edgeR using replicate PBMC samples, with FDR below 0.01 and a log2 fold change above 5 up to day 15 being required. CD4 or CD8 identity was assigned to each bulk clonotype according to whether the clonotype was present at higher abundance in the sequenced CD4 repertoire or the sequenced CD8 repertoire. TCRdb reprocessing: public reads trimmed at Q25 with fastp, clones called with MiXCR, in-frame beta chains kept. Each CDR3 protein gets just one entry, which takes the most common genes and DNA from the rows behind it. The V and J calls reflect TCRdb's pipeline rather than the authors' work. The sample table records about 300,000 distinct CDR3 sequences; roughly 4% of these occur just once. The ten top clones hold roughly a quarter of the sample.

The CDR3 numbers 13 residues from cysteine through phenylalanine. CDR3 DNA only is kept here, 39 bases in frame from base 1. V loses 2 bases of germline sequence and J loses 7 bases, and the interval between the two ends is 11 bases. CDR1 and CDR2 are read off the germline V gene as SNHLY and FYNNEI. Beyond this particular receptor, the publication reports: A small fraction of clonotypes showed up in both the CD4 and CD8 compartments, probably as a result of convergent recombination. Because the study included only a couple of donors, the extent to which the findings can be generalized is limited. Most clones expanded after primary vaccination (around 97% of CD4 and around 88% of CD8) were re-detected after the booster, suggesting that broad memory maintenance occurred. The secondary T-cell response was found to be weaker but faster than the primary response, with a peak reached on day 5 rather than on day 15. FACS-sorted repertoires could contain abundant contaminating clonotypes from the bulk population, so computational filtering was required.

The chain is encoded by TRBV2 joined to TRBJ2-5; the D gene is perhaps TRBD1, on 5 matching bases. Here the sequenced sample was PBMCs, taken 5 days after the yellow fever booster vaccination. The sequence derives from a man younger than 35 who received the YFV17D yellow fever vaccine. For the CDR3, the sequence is CASSELTQGTQYF. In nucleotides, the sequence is TGTGCCAGCAGTGAATTGACCCAGGGGACCCAGTACTTC.